This TCR beta chain was recovered during a study of cytomegalovirus exposure and HLA in healthy donors. Study-wide results and caveats: Across donors, most TCRs were seen rarely, yet some public ones were widespread. Reports credit the classifier with highly specific, highly sensitive diagnosis of cytomegalovirus status. According to the study, roughly 160 TCR beta chains were cytomegalovirus-associated.

About this clone itself: Its antigen remains unidentified.

The donors belonged to the roughly 130-subject validation cohort, separate from the roughly 670-subject first cohort. CDR1 and CDR2 (germline): MGHRA, YSYEKL. With V trimmed by 5 bases and J by 2 bases, 6 bases remained unmatched. This CDR3 is built from 15 residues. Clones were read by immunoSEQ multiplex PCR, and TCRdb kept only the in-frame ones, dropping some. This sample yields some 70,000 clones, of which about 89% are seen a single time; 1.7% belongs to the top ten. This clonotype originated in a woman aged 18-29 years in good health and CMV-seronegative. The rearrangement uses TRBV4-1 and TRBJ2-5; 9 bases fit TRBD2. The sequencing sample was made of PBMCs. This CDR3 reads CASSKRGAYQETQYF. CDR3 DNA: TGCGCCAGCAGCAAGCGGGGGGCTTATCAAGAGACCCAGTACTTC.